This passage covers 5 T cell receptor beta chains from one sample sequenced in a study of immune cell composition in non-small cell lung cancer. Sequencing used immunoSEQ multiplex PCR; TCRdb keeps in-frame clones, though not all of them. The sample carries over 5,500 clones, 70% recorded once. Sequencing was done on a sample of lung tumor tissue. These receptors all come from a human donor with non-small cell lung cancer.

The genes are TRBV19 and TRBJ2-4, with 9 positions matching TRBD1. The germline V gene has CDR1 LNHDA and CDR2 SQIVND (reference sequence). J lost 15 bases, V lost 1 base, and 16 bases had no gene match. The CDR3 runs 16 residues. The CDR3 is CASSIVWGQGRLVRYF. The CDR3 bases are TGTGCCAGTAGTATAGTTTGGGGACAGGGTAGGTTGGTCAGGTACTTC. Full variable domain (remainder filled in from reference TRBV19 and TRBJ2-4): DGGITQSPKYLFRKEGQNVTLSCEQNLNHDAMYWYRQDPGQGLRLIYYSQIVNDFQKGDIAEGYSVSREKKESFPLTVTSAQKNPTAFYLCASSIVWGQGRLVRYFGAGTRLSVL.

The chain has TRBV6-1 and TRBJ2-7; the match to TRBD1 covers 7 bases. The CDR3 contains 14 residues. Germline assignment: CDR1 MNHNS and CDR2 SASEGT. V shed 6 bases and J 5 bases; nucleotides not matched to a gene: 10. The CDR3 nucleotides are TGTGCCAGCAGAACTCGACAGGGTATAGACGAGCAGTACTTC. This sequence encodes CASRTRQGIDEQYF.

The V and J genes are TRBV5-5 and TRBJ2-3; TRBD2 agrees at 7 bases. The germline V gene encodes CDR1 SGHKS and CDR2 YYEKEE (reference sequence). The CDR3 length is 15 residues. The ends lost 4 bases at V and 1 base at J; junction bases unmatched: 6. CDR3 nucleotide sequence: TGTGCCAGCAGCCGCCGGGGGGACGGCACAGATACGCAGTATTTT. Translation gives CASSRRGDGTDTQYF.

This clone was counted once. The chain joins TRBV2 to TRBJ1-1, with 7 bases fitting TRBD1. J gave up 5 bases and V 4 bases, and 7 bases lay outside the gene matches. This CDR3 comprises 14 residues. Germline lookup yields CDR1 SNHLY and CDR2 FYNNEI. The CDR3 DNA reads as TGTGCCAGCAGTGCCCCAGGGGGTTTTACTGAAGCTTTCTTT. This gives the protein CASSAPGGFTEAFF.

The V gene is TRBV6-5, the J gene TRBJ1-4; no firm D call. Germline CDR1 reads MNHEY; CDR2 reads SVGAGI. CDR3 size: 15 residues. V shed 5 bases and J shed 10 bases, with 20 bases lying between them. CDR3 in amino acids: CASSGLRLSEGKLFF. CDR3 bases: TGTGCCAGCAGTGGGCTCAGGCTAAGTGAGGGAAAACTGTTTTTT.